One sample yielded the 22 T cell receptor beta chains listed below, sequenced in a study of blood T cell repertoires in COVID-19. The data were produced by immunoSEQ multiplex PCR, yet TCRdb's version contains in-frame clones alone and is incomplete. The sample consists of about 87,000 clones, over 70% of them appearing once. Input material: peripheral blood. These receptor sequences come from a woman in her forties or fifties with acute or convalescent COVID-19.

In its sample, this clone was seen a few times. The rearrangement links TRBV25-1 to TRBJ1-1, with 8 positions matching TRBD1. Germline V CDR1 and CDR2: MGHDK, SYGVNS. This CDR3 is 13 amino acids long. V shed 7 bases and J 8 bases; nucleotides not matched to a gene: 9. The CDR3 loop is CASKGTGPTEAFF. CDR3 bases: TGTGCCAGCAAAGGGACAGGACCAACCGAAGCTTTCTTT. The full variable domain, its missing parts supplied by reference TRBV25-1 and TRBJ1-1, is EADIYQTPRYLVIGTGKKITLECSQTMGHDKMYWYQQDPGMELHLIHYSYGVNSTEKGDLSSESTVSRIRTEHFPLTLESARPSHTSQYLCASKGTGPTEAFFGQGTRLTVV.

This sequence joins TRBV7-8 and TRBJ1-2, with D perhaps matching TRBD1 (5 bases). The CDR3 contains 14 residues. In germline, CDR1 is SGHVS, CDR2 FQNEAQ. V gave up 1 base and J gave up 7 bases, with 13 bases separating them. CDR3 DNA: TGTGCCAGCAGCTTAGTTCAGGGAAATACTGGCTACACCTTC. It encodes CASSLVQGNTGYTF.

The V and J genes are TRBV10-3 and TRBJ1-1, with 9 bases matching TRBD1. The CDR3 contains 16 residues. The ends lost 5 bases at V and 1 base at J; junction bases unmatched: 8. Per the germline V gene, CDR1 is ENHRY and CDR2 is SYGVKD. The CDR3 loop reads CAISFPTGGANTEAFF. The CDR3 DNA reads TGTGCCATCAGTTTCCCGACAGGGGGGGCGAACACTGAAGCTTTCTTT.

The rearrangement links TRBV19 to TRBJ1-5, with 10 bases matching TRBD1. The CDR3 covers 14 residues. With 7 bases clipped from V and 5 bases from J, the junction kept 5 bases outside the gene matches. Per germline, CDR1 LNHDA and CDR2 SQIVND (reference sequence). The CDR3 is CASKIGQGDQPQHF. CDR3 bases: TGTGCCAGTAAGATTGGACAGGGGGATCAGCCCCAGCATTTT.

The chain links TRBV15 to TRBJ1-4; D is uncertain. V was cut by 1 base and J by 5 bases, with 14 bases left in between. This CDR3 has 16 amino acids. Per the germline V gene, CDR1 is LNHNV and CDR2 is YYDKDF (reference sequence). The CDR3, as DNA: TGTGCCACCAGCAGAGCCGGGATCATTAGGAATGAAAAACTGTTTTTT. This encodes CATSRAGIIRNEKLFF.

This chain links TRBV19 with TRBJ2-1; 10 bases are a match to TRBD2. V dropped 8 bases and J dropped 8; count of bases not matched to a gene: 12. Germline V gene data show CDR1 as LNHDA and CDR2 as SQIVND (reference sequence). The CDR3 length is 15 residues. This CDR3 is CASSNSGGATHEQFF. The CDR3 coding sequence is TGTGCCAGTTCAAACAGCGGGGGGGCTACGCATGAGCAGTTCTTC.

This clone has only a few counts. The V gene is TRBV10-3, the J gene TRBJ2-7, with D hard to call. Trimming stripped 0 bases from V and 1 base from J, with 4 bases between. The CDR3 extends over 13 amino acids. CDR1 is ENHRY, CDR2 SYGVKD, per germline. CDR3 protein: CAISESMSYEQYF. The CDR3 DNA follows: TGTGCCATCAGTGAGTCCATGTCCTACGAGCAGTACTTC.

V usage is TRBV18 and J usage is TRBJ1-3; 7 positions match TRBD1. The germline V gene has CDR1 KGHSH and CDR2 LQKENI. J was trimmed by 0 bases and V by 3 bases; bases with no gene match: 14. The length of the CDR3 is 19 residues. CDR3 residues: CASSPPALDRRYSGNTIYF. The CDR3 DNA follows: TGTGCCAGCTCACCCCCTGCTCTGGACAGGCGATACTCTGGAAACACCATATATTTT.

The rearrangement joins TRBV12-3 or TRBV12-4 to TRBJ1-2; TRBD1 matches at 7 bases. The CDR3 contains 13 residues. The junction had 7 bases not matched to a gene; V was cut back by 5 bases and J by 7 bases. The CDR3 protein is CASSQTGESGYTF. The CDR3 DNA reads TGTGCCAGCAGTCAAACAGGGGAAAGTGGCTACACCTTC.

The chain combines TRBV7-8 with TRBJ2-3, with 13 bases identical to TRBD2. The CDR3 is 17 residues long. The germline gives CDR1 SGHVS, CDR2 FQNEAQ. V lost 0 bases to trimming and J lost 3 bases; unmatched junction nucleotides: 3. CDR3 DNA sequence: TGTGCCAGCAGCTTAGCGCCGACTAGCGGGGGGACAGATACGCAGTATTTT. This encodes CASSLAPTSGGTDTQYF.

The V gene is TRBV3-1 (or the pseudogene TRBV3-2), the J gene TRBJ1-6; 7 bases match TRBD1. Trimming took 1 base from V and 10 from J; bases not matched to a gene: 4. The CDR3 loop spans 14 amino acids. Germline CDR1 and CDR2: LGHDT and YNNKEL (reference sequence). The chain's CDR3 is CASSQGDSGSPLHF. DNA for the CDR3: TGTGCCAGCAGCCAAGGGGACAGTGGCTCACCCCTCCACTTT.

The J gene is TRBJ1-3, the V gene TRBV5-6, with D perhaps matching TRBD1 (6 bases). Germline CDR1 reads SGHDT; CDR2 reads YYEEEE. V gave up 2 bases and J gave up 2 bases, with 14 bases separating them. There are 16 residues in the CDR3. CDR3 nucleotide sequence: TGTGCCAGCAGCTTATCGGACAGAAGAGCTGGAAACACCATATATTTT. Translation gives CASSLSDRRAGNTIYF. Filled out from reference TRBV5-6 and TRBJ1-3, the complete variable domain reads DAGVTQSPTHLIKTRGQQVTLRCSPKSGHDTVSWYQQALGQGPQFIFQYYEEEERQRGNFPDRFSGHQFPNYSSELNVNALLLGDSALYLCASSLSDRRAGNTIYFGEGSWLTVV.

This clone occurred once. The V and J genes are TRBV10-3 and TRBJ1-1, with D possibly TRBD1 on 6 matching bases. CDR1 is ENHRY, CDR2 SYGVKD, per germline. The CDR3 runs 13 residues. Trimming left V 3 bases short and J 4 bases short, with 9 bases between. CDR3 bases: TGTGCCATCAGTGACGGGGGGCCCACTGAAGCTTTCTTT. Translation gives CAISDGGPTEAFF.

J is TRBJ1-2 and V is TRBV11-1; tentative D call: TRBD1 (6 bases). CDR3 length equals 15 residues. The V gene lost 3 bases and the J gene lost 7 bases, with 18 bases spanning the gap. CDR1 and CDR2 from the germline V gene are SGHAT and FQDESV (reference sequence). In nucleotides, the CDR3 is TGTGCCAGCAGCTTCCTGTCCGGGGGGGCAGGTGGCTACACCTTC. Translating gives CASSFLSGGAGGYTF. Full variable domain (missing parts from reference TRBV11-1 and TRBJ1-2): EAEVAQSPRYKITEKSQAVAFWCDPISGHATLYWYRQILGQGPELLVQFQDESVVDDSQLPKDRFSAERLKGVDSTLKIQPAELGDSAMYLCASSFLSGGAGGYTFGSGTRLTVV.

This chain connects TRBV19 to TRBJ1-5; 7 bases agree with TRBD1. This CDR3 is 17 amino acids long. V shed 1 base, J shed 0 bases, and the junction held 6 bases outside the gene matches. Germline CDR1 LNHDA, CDR2 SQIVND (reference sequence). The CDR3, as DNA: TGTGCCAGTAGTATAGCCCCGACAGGGTATAGCAATCAGCCCCAGCATTTT. It yields the protein CASSIAPTGYSNQPQHF.

This chain uses TRBV29-1 with TRBJ1-2; 9 bases align to TRBD1. V dropped 4 bases and J dropped 4; count of bases not matched to a gene: 7. The CDR3 runs to 14 residues. Germline V gene data show CDR1 as SQVTM and CDR2 as ANQGSEA. As DNA, the CDR3 is TGCAGCGTTGCGGGGACAGGGCCGCTCTATGGCTACACCTTC. Translation gives CSVAGTGPLYGYTF.

This rearrangement joins TRBV10-3 to TRBJ1-2, with TRBD1 matching 9 bases. This CDR3 is built from 15 residues. Germline values: CDR1 ENHRY, CDR2 SYGVKD. Unmatched junction bases numbered 5, after V lost 4 bases and J lost 2 bases. The CDR3 spells CAISGGQGWNYGYTF. CDR3 bases: TGTGCCATCAGTGGGGGACAGGGATGGAACTATGGCTACACCTTC.

The genes are TRBV3-1 (or the pseudogene TRBV3-2) and TRBJ1-2; 9 bases are a match to TRBD1. CDR3 length: 13 amino acids. V lost 3 bases and J lost 8; bases outside the gene matches: 4. Per the germline V gene, CDR1 is LGHDT and CDR2 is YNNKEL (reference sequence). CDR3 in DNA: TGTGCCAGCAGCCATAGGACAGGGGAAGGCTACACCTTC. This codes for CASSHRTGEGYTF.

This clone was detected a few times. This sequence joins TRBV29-1 and TRBJ2-1; D ambiguous. The CDR3 is 10 amino acids. Germline-derived CDR1 and CDR2 are SQVTM and ANQGSEA. The V end lost 3 bases, the J end lost 8 bases, and 5 bases lay between the germline ends. CDR3 nucleotide sequence: TGCAGCGTTGATACGGATGAGCAGTTCTTC. It specifies CSVDTDEQFF.

The V call is TRBV6-4, the J call TRBJ1-1; perhaps TRBD1 as D (6 bases). Germline-derived CDR1 and CDR2 are MRHNA and SNTAGT. V was cut by 4 bases and J by 1 base, with 7 bases left in between. The CDR3 loop spans 13 amino acids. CDR3 residues: CASSAGANTEAFF. In nucleotides, the CDR3 is TGTGCCAGCAGTGCAGGGGCGAACACTGAAGCTTTCTTT.

Written as DNA, the CDR3 is TGTGCCAGCAGTCTACCTACAGGGGTCACTGAAAAACTGTTTTTT. It is translated as CASSLPTGVTEKLFF. The chain has TRBV2 and TRBJ1-4; 7 bases fit TRBD1. The CDR3 has 15 residues. Germline values: CDR1 SNHLY, CDR2 FYNNEI. V lost 5 bases to trimming and J lost 7 bases; unmatched junction nucleotides: 10.

V and J are TRBV24-1 and TRBJ2-1; 7 bases line up with TRBD1. The V gene's germline CDR1 is KGHDR and CDR2 SFDVKD. The CDR3 runs 16 residues. With 2 bases clipped from V and 6 bases from J, the junction kept 9 bases outside the gene matches. The CDR3 bases are TGTGCCACCAGTGATTCGGACAGGAAAAGGGGCAATGAGCAGTTCTTC. Translating it yields CATSDSDRKRGNEQFF.